These 19 T cell receptor beta chains share one sample of origin, sequenced in a study of T cell responses to AZD1222 COVID-19 vaccine. Assay: immunoSEQ multiplex PCR; the TCRdb copy retains only in-frame clones and omits some. The sample holds 150,000 to 160,000 clones, 88% seen once. This specimen consisted of peripheral blood, obtained on day 0 of AZD1222 vaccination. Every receptor here comes from an adult in good health.

With respect to this clone: Mismatch with germline at one junction end may stem from a read error. This chain uses TRBV6-1 with TRBJ1-2; D is unclear. From germline, CDR1 is MNHNS and CDR2 SASEGT. CDR3 size: 15 residues. CDR3 DNA: TGTGCCAGCAGAGAAGGCTTGTCGGGGAACTATGGCTACACCTTC. Its translation: CASREGLSGNYGYTF.

The rearrangement joins TRBV7-2 to TRBJ2-1, with a possible D match to TRBD2 (5 bases). Per the germline V gene, CDR1 is SGHTA and CDR2 is FQGNSA. Trimming took 3 bases from V and 8 from J, leaving 11 bases between them. This CDR3 contains 13 residues. The CDR3 here is CASSFGPGDEQFF. In DNA form, the CDR3 reads TGTGCCAGCAGCTTTGGGCCCGGGGATGAGCAGTTCTTC.

The chain uses TRBV3-1 (or the pseudogene TRBV3-2) and TRBJ1-5, with D unclear. V shed 5 bases and J shed 2 bases, with 7 bases lying between them. Germline values: CDR1 LGHDT, CDR2 YNNKEL (reference sequence). The CDR3 runs 13 residues. In DNA form, the CDR3 reads TGTGCCAGCAGCGCAACCGGCAATCAGCCCCAGCATTTT. This codes for CASSATGNQPQHF.

The rearrangement uses TRBV5-1 and TRBJ2-2; D is uncertain. This CDR3 spans 13 amino acids. Germline CDR1 is SGHRS and CDR2 is YFSETQ. V was pared by 1 base and J by 5 bases, with 6 bases between. The CDR3 loop is CASSLRETGELFF. CDR3 coding DNA: TGCGCCAGCAGCTTGAGGGAAACCGGGGAGCTGTTTTTT. The variable domain in full, with the rest retrieved from reference TRBV5-1 and TRBJ2-2, is KAGVTQTPRYLIKTRGQQVTLSCSPISGHRSVSWYQQTPGQGLQFLFEYFSETQRNKGNFPGRFSGRQFSNSRSEMNVSTLELGDSALYLCASSLRETGELFFGEGSRLTVL.

The chain carries TRBV24-1 and TRBJ1-5; D unclear. V was trimmed by 4 bases and J by 5 bases, leaving 5 bases between them. The CDR3 extends over 12 amino acids. Germline CDR1 is KGHDR and CDR2 is SFDVKD. DNA of the CDR3: TGTGCCACCAGTGAGGTGGATCAGCCCCAGCATTTT. Protein product: CATSEVDQPQHF.

V gene TRBV7-3 combines with J gene TRBJ2-3; D assignment may be TRBD1 or TRBD2 (7 bases each). This CDR3 has 16 amino acids. Germline V CDR1 and CDR2: SGHTA, FQGTGA. V lost 4 bases to trimming and J lost 1 base, with 15 bases between them. The CDR3 DNA reads TGTGCCAGCAGCTCCCAGGGGGGAGGGGGCACAGATACGCAGTATTTT. Encoded protein: CASSSQGGGGTDTQYF. The whole variable domain, filled in from reference TRBV7-3 and TRBJ2-3, reads GAGVSQTPSNKVTEKGKYVELRCDPISGHTALYWYRQSLGQGPEFLIYFQGTGAADDSGLPNDRFFAVRPEGSVSTLKIQRTERGDSAVYLCASSSQGGGGTDTQYFGPGTRLTVL.

The chain joins TRBV18 to TRBJ1-3; the D is unclear. CDR1 and CDR2 from the germline V gene are KGHSH and LQKENI. V was shortened by 7 bases and J by 2 bases, with 9 bases between the two germline ends. CDR3 size: 13 residues. The CDR3 sequence is CASFLDTGNTIYF. The DNA of the CDR3 is TGTGCCAGCTTCTTGGATACTGGAAACACCATATATTTT.

The rearrangement joins TRBV5-4 to TRBJ2-5; 7 bases line up with TRBD1. Germline V gives CDR1 SGHNT, CDR2 YYREEE (reference sequence). Trimming cost V 0 bases and J 5 bases; bases outside gene matches: 4. This CDR3 is built from 14 residues. The CDR3 sequence: CASSLEQGLETQYF. DNA for the CDR3: TGTGCCAGCAGCTTGGAACAGGGGTTGGAGACCCAGTACTTC.

V usage is TRBV21-1 and J usage is TRBJ1-6; the table's D gene call, TRBD1, was not cross checked with the DNA. TRBV21-1 is a known pseudogene. The CDR3 sequence is 14 residues long. The CDR3 is CASSKRGQNSPLHF. The DNA for the CDR3 is TGTGCCAGCAGCAAAAGGGGGCAAAATTCACCCCTCCACTTT.

J is TRBJ1-2 and V is TRBV13; 11 nucleotides line up with TRBD1. Germline-derived CDR1 and CDR2 are PRHDT and FYEKMQ (reference sequence). The V and J ends lost 4 bases and 2 bases, in that order; junction bases with no gene match: 3. The CDR3 loop spans 15 amino acids. CDR3 region: CASSWGQGGNYGYTF. For the CDR3, the DNA is TGTGCCAGCAGCTGGGGACAGGGGGGAAACTATGGCTACACCTTC.

The genes are TRBV18 and TRBJ2-7; TRBD1 matches at 10 bases. Germline V gives CDR1 KGHSH, CDR2 LQKENI. This CDR3 is 13 amino acids long. After removal of 3 bases from V and 7 bases from J, the junction contained 3 bases not matched to a gene. CDR3 sequence: CASSPGQGLEQYF. The CDR3 DNA reads as TGTGCCAGCTCACCGGGACAGGGGTTAGAGCAGTACTTC.

This clone was counted once. This chain uses TRBV29-1 with TRBJ2-7; D possibly corresponds to TRBD1 (6 bases). The CDR3 is 13 residues long. The V end was cut by 6 bases, the J end by 2 bases, with 14 bases between. Looked up from germline, CDR1 is SQVTM and CDR2 is ANQGSEA. The CDR3 loop is CSVDLQGTYEQYF. DNA for the CDR3: TGCAGCGTCGACCTCCAGGGGACCTACGAGCAGTACTTC.

The V call is TRBV28, the J call TRBJ2-7; 9 bases line up with TRBD1. Looked up from germline, CDR1 is MDHEN and CDR2 is SYDVKM. The CDR3 consists of 15 residues. The V segment lost 4 bases and the J segment 3 bases; nucleotides outside the gene matches: 7. In DNA, the CDR3 is TGTGCCAGCAGTTCGACCGGGACAGGGCACTACGAGCAGTACTTC. Amino acid sequence: CASSSTGTGHYEQYF.

This chain connects TRBV7-9 to TRBJ2-2; unclear D gene. The germline V gene encodes CDR1 SEHNR and CDR2 FQNEAQ (reference sequence). This CDR3 contains 15 residues. Trimming left V 4 bases short and J 3 bases short, with 12 bases between. The CDR3: CASSSASVDTGELFF. CDR3 in DNA: TGTGCCAGCAGCTCCGCGTCGGTGGACACCGGGGAGCTGTTTTTT.

This chain uses TRBV7-3 with TRBJ2-5; D possibly corresponds to TRBD2 (5 bases). CDR1 and CDR2 from the germline V gene are SGHTA and FQGTGA. CDR3 length: 13 amino acids. V shed 6 bases and J shed 4 bases, with 12 bases lying between them. The CDR3, as DNA: TGTGCCAGCAGTCTCAGAGCGGCAGAGACCCAGTACTTC. It translates to CASSLRAAETQYF.

This clone came up once. The chain carries TRBV5-4 and TRBJ1-5; 12 nucleotides line up with TRBD1. CDR3 length equals 18 residues. V was pared by 2 bases and J by 6 bases, with 12 bases of the junction left unmatched. Germline values: CDR1 SGHNT, CDR2 YYREEE (reference sequence). The CDR3, as DNA: TGTGCCAGCAGCTTCGGGACAGGGGGCCCTGTGATAGGTCAGCCCCAGCATTTT. It specifies CASSFGTGGPVIGQPQHF. The complete variable domain, with remaining parts taken from reference TRBV5-4 and TRBJ1-5, reads ETGVTQSPTHLIKTRGQQVTLRCSSQSGHNTVSWYQQALGQGPQFIFQYYREEENGRGNFPPRFSGLQFPNYSSELNVNALELDDSALYLCASSFGTGGPVIGQPQHFGDGTRLSIL.

The CDR3 nucleotides are TGTGCCAGCAGCCAGGGGATCGGGGGGCTAGGGGAGCAGTACTTC. Residues: CASSQGIGGLGEQYF. The chain uses TRBV3-1 (or the pseudogene TRBV3-2) and TRBJ2-7, with a weak D call TRBD2 (7 bases). The germline V gene encodes CDR1 LGHDT and CDR2 YNNKEL (reference sequence). Between the trimmed V and J ends, which lost 3 bases and 7 bases, there was a span of 19 bases. CDR3 length: 15 amino acids.

This rearrangement joins TRBV18 to TRBJ1-1; a weak D match, TRBD1 (5 bases). Trimming removed 0 bases at V and 5 bases at J, with 10 bases between. Germline values: CDR1 KGHSH, CDR2 LQKENI. This CDR3 spans 14 amino acids. CDR3: CASSPPGVNTEAFF. As DNA, the CDR3 is TGTGCCAGCTCACCACCAGGGGTAAATACTGAAGCTTTCTTT.

This chain joins TRBV12-5 and TRBJ1-1; TRBD1 is a possible D gene (6 bases). V lost 6 bases and J lost 4, with 15 bases in between. The germline gives CDR1 LGHNT, CDR2 FRNRAP. The CDR3 is 14 residues long. Written as DNA, the CDR3 is TGTGCTAGTGGCCGGGACAATGCTTTCACTGAAGCTTTCTTT. This translates into CASGRDNAFTEAFF.